A selection of T cell receptor beta chains follows, all from one sample in a study of T cells after yellow fever vaccination. TCRdb itself ran the 5' RACE reads through MiXCR, one entry per CDR3 protein. The data contain 600,000 to 750,000 distinct CDR3 sequences, roughly an eighth of them singletons. The material sequenced was PBMCs, taken on the day of the yellow fever booster vaccination. These receptors all stem from a man aged 30 to 45 who received the YFV17D yellow fever vaccine. Both conserved end residues are part of each CDR3. D genes are given only for firm matches. Clone sizes are given selectively: once, few, many, or a class where the clone is expanded.

j_gene,v_gene,d_gene,abundance,CDR3nt,CDR3aa
TRBJ2-2,TRBV19,.,.,TGTGCCAGCCGAAACTACAAGGGGAACACCGGGGAGCTGTTTTTT,CASRNYKGNTGELFF
TRBJ2-7,TRBV23-1,TRBD2,few,TGCGCCAGCAGTCAGGGCGGGAGGACTTCCTACGAGCAGTACTTC,CASSQGGRTSYEQYF
TRBJ1-6,TRBV29-1,.,.,TGCAGCGTCTCTGGTGGGACGGAGAATTCACCCCTCCACTTT,CSVSGGTENSPLHF
TRBJ1-1,TRBV4-2,.,.,TGTGCCAGCAGCCAAGACTATAACACTGAAGCTTTCTTT,CASSQDYNTEAFF
TRBJ2-1,TRBV11-1,TRBD2,.,TGTGCCAGCAGCTTCTTAGGGCCTACTAGCGGGAGGATCCATGAGCAGTTCTTC,CASSFLGPTSGRIHEQFF
TRBJ1-2,TRBV27,.,.,TGTGCCAGCAGTTTATCGAGGGCTAACTATGGCTACACCTTC,CASSLSRANYGYTF
TRBJ2-4,TRBV12-3/TRBV12-4,TRBD1,.,TGTGCCAGCAGTGTGGACAGGGTAAACATTCAGTACTTC,CASSVDRVNIQYF
TRBJ1-2,TRBV7-8,.,few,TGTGCCAGCAGCCAAAACCAGGGAGGTGGCTACACCTTC,CASSQNQGGGYTF
TRBJ2-5,TRBV6-1,.,few,TGTGCCAGCAGCTCTCCTCGCAGGGTGGACGAGACCCAGTACTTC,CASSSPRRVDETQYF
TRBJ1-2,TRBV20-1,.,.,TGCAGTGCTAGAGAAGGTTTGGGGAATGGCTACACCTTC,CSAREGLGNGYTF
TRBJ2-1,TRBV10-3,.,.,TGTGCCATCAGGCAAGATATGGCCCTCGATGAGCAGTTCTTC,CAIRQDMALDEQFF
TRBJ2-7,TRBV5-1,TRBD2,.,TGCGCCAGCAGCTTGGAGGGCGTAGCGGGAGCATACTACGAGCAGTACTTC,CASSLEGVAGAYYEQYF
TRBJ2-7,TRBV20-1,.,.,TGCAGTGCCCGCAAAGGGACCATGTCGGAGCAGTACTTC,CSARKGTMSEQYF
TRBJ2-7,TRBV15,TRBD1,many,TGTGCCACCAGCAGCGGGACAGTTGGATATTACGAGCAGTACTTC,CATSSGTVGYYEQYF
TRBJ2-5,TRBV4-1,TRBD2,.,TGCGCCAGCAGCCAAGAGTTGTCCTCGGGACTAGCGGGAGGGTCTAGAGAGACCCAGTACTTC,CASSQELSSGLAGGSRETQYF
TRBJ2-7,TRBV19,TRBD2,few,TGTGCCAGTAGTATTACTAGCGGGAGTTCCGAGCAGTACTTC,CASSITSGSSEQYF
TRBJ2-7,TRBV7-2,TRBD1,few,TGTGCCAGCAGCGGGGGAACAGGGGGCGCGTGGGAGCAGTACTTC,CASSGGTGGAWEQYF
TRBJ2-5,TRBV19,.,.,TGTGCCAGTAGTCCACCTCCAGGGGTGGGGGAGACCCAGTACTTC,CASSPPPGVGETQYF
TRBJ2-5,TRBV7-2,.,.,TGTGCCAGCAGCTTATTTCCAGACATGCCCCAAGAGACCCAGTACTTC,CASSLFPDMPQETQYF
TRBJ1-6,TRBV27,.,few,TGTGCCAGCAGTTTATTAGAGGATTCACCCCTCCACTTT,CASSLLEDSPLHF
TRBJ2-7,TRBV3-1,.,few,TGTGCCAGCAGCCAAGCAGAACTCAAGCAGTACTTC,CASSQAELKQYF
TRBJ2-7,TRBV20-1,.,many,TGCAGTGCTAGAGAAAGATGGGGAAGTAAGCAGTACTTC,CSARERWGSKQYF
TRBJ2-1,TRBV20-1,.,few,TGCAGTGCTAGAGATCTCATGGCTTTGCAGTTCTTC,CSARDLMALQFF
TRBJ2-5,TRBV25-1,TRBD1,.,TGTGCCAGCAGTGACTCCCAACGACAGGGGGAGACCCAGTACTTC,CASSDSQRQGETQYF
TRBJ2-4,TRBV7-2,.,few,TGTGCCAGCAGCTTAGAGGTGATGCACCCCAAAAACATTCAGTACTTC,CASSLEVMHPKNIQYF
TRBJ2-5,TRBV29-1,.,few,TGCAGCGTCACCCCCAGGGGAGGGACACGGGAGACCCAGTACTTC,CSVTPRGGTRETQYF
TRBJ2-5,TRBV5-1,.,.,TGCGCCAGCAGCTTGGACCTATGGGAGACCCAGTACTTC,CASSLDLWETQYF
TRBJ2-7,TRBV20-1,TRBD1,many,TGCAGTGCTAGTTCAGGGGGAGAGGTTTACGAGCAGTACTTC,CSASSGGEVYEQYF
TRBJ1-2,TRBV6-5,TRBD1,many,TGTGCCAGCAGAGGACAGGGACGTGGCTACACCTTC,CASRGQGRGYTF
TRBJ1-1,TRBV19,TRBD1,.,TGTGCCAGTAGTAGGGGACAGGAGACTGAAGCTTTCTTT,CASSRGQETEAFF
TRBJ2-2,TRBV28,.,few,TGTGCCTCACCAACCGGGGAGCTGTTTTTT,CASPTGELFF
TRBJ2-2,TRBV24-1,.,few,TGTGCCACCAGTGATGCGGCAGGTATAGGGGGACACACCGGGGAGCTGTTTTTT,CATSDAAGIGGHTGELFF
TRBJ1-6,TRBV7-2,.,few,TGTGCCAGCAGCTTAGGTCGGGGTTCACCCCTCCACTTT,CASSLGRGSPLHF
TRBJ2-2,TRBV7-6,TRBD2,.,TGTGCCAGCAGCTTACCGATGCGGACTAGCGGACCGATGAACACCGGGGAGCTGTTTTTT,CASSLPMRTSGPMNTGELFF
TRBJ2-5,TRBV28,.,many,TGTGCCAGCACTCAGTTCCGGGGTATCGTTAAGACCCAGTACTTC,CASTQFRGIVKTQYF
TRBJ2-7,TRBV5-5,.,few,TGTGCCAGCAGCTGGACGGGTTCCGGGACCGCAGAGCAGTACTTC,CASSWTGSGTAEQYF
TRBJ2-7,TRBV29-1,TRBD2,.,TGCAGCGCTGTTCTAGCGGGAGTCAGCTACGAGCAGTACTTC,CSAVLAGVSYEQYF
TRBJ2-2,TRBV20-1,.,few,TGCAGTGCTCAGAGGACAGTGAACACCGGGGAGCTGTTTTTT,CSAQRTVNTGELFF
TRBJ2-3,TRBV20-1,TRBD2,few,TGCAGTGCTAGAAACCTAGGAGCGGGAGATGGGGAAAGCACAGATACGCAGTATTTT,CSARNLGAGDGESTDTQYF
TRBJ2-3,TRBV7-9,.,.,TGTGCCAGCAGCTGGAGCACAGATACGCAGTATTTT,CASSWSTDTQYF
TRBJ1-3,TRBV18,TRBD1,few,TGTGCCAGCTCACCGATACAGGGGTCGGACACCATATATTTT,CASSPIQGSDTIYF
TRBJ2-1,TRBV11-2,TRBD2,few,TGTGCCAGCAGCCCGGTCTACGGCGGGAGGGGGCTTTACAATGAGCAGTTCTTC,CASSPVYGGRGLYNEQFF
TRBJ2-1,TRBV11-3,TRBD2,.,TGTGCCAGCAGCCCGGGACTAGCGGGAGGGCAGGAGCAGTTCTTC,CASSPGLAGGQEQFF
TRBJ2-1,TRBV30,TRBD2,few,TGTGCATCAGTCGGGGGGGTTTACTACAATGAGCAGTTCTTC,CASVGGVYYNEQFF
TRBJ1-2,TRBV20-1,.,few,TGCAGTGCGGCGCCGGAACTATCGGGGTGGTATGGCTACACCTTC,CSAAPELSGWYGYTF
TRBJ2-1,TRBV9,TRBD2,.,TGTGCCAGCAGCGTCCGACTAGCGGGAGGTTACAATGAGCAGTTCTTC,CASSVRLAGGYNEQFF
TRBJ2-7,TRBV5-1,TRBD2,few,TGCGCCAGCAGCAATAGCGGGAATAACTACGAGCAGTACTTC,CASSNSGNNYEQYF
TRBJ2-1,TRBV5-4,TRBD2,few,TGTGCCAGCAGCTCTAGCGGGAGGGCCCTAAATGAGCAGTTCTTC,CASSSSGRALNEQFF
TRBJ2-4,TRBV20-1,.,.,TGCAGTGCTCGTTACAGGGCTAGCGGTGGCATTCAGTACTTC,CSARYRASGGIQYF
TRBJ2-7,TRBV12-3/TRBV12-4,.,.,TGTGCCAGCAGAGGGGGACTTTCGACCTACGAGCAGTACTTC,CASRGGLSTYEQYF